Included here is one T cell receptor (beta chain) sequence, with context. Germline values: CDR1 SGHRS, CDR2 YFSETQ. The germline V and J ends were trimmed by 1 base and 9 bases, with 13 bases remaining between them. The CDR3 extends over 13 amino acids. These data originate in a study of blood T cell repertoires in COVID-19. For the study at large: Material from acute and convalescent COVID-19 was sourced from the United States, Italy and Spain.

In the study's own analysis: Amplification of reference gene primers provided the estimated nucleated cell counts. Using immunoSEQ multiplex PCR, the repertoire was profiled, and TCRdb retains in-frame clones only, with some absent. V and J calls and clone size are copied from that table; D and trimming were computed from the DNA. The sample includes 250,000 to 300,000 clones, approximately 86% of them seen just once. The source of this sequence is a woman aged 45-65 years who had recovered from COVID-19. Sequenced sample: peripheral blood. V gene TRBV5-1 combines with J gene TRBJ1-2, with D unresolved. The CDR3 bases are TGCGCCAGCAGCTTGAGCCCCGGGAACCGCTACACCTTC. It encodes CASSLSPGNRYTF.